Below, 26 T cell receptor beta chains from the same sample are listed, as sequenced in a study of blood T cell repertoires in COVID-19. Measured with immunoSEQ multiplex PCR; TCRdb has only the in-frame clones, and not every one. The sample records around 320,000 clones, around 92% being singletons. Material: PBMCs or T cells enriched from blood (not recorded which). Receptors were obtained from a woman aged 45-65 years who had been exposed to COVID-19.

This chain uses TRBV27 with TRBJ1-2; 10 bases are a match to TRBD1. V lost 6 bases to trimming and J lost 8 bases; unmatched junction nucleotides: 12. The CDR3 runs to 15 residues. Germline assignment: CDR1 MNHEY and CDR2 SMNVEV (reference sequence). The DNA for the CDR3 is TGTGCCAGCAGCTATAGACAGGGGGCAATGCGGGGCTACACCTTC. The encoded protein is CASSYRQGAMRGYTF.

The chain uses TRBV9 and TRBJ1-1; D remains unclear. In germline, CDR1 is SGDLS, CDR2 YYNGEE. This CDR3 is built from 15 residues. The V gene lost 4 bases and the J gene lost 2 bases, with 15 bases spanning the gap. CDR3 protein: CASSPQPGFNTEAFF. As DNA, the CDR3 is TGTGCCAGCAGCCCTCAACCGGGGTTCAACACTGAAGCTTTCTTT.

The CDR3 DNA reads as TGTGCCAGCAGCGGGTTGGCTAGCGGGGGGCGCGGGCAGTTCTTC. It translates to CASSGLASGGRGQFF. The gene calls are TRBV14 and TRBJ2-1, with 11 bases fitting TRBD2. Germline V CDR1 and CDR2: SGHDN, FVKESK. The CDR3 is 15 residues long. Trimming removed 5 bases from V and 12 bases from J; junction bases left unmatched: 12.

The rearrangement links TRBV25-1 to TRBJ1-6; no definite D call. V was cut by 2 bases and J by 5 bases, with 10 bases left in between. The CDR3 is 15 residues long. CDR1 MGHDK and CDR2 SYGVNS come from the germline V gene. The DNA of the CDR3 is TGTGCCAGCAGTGAAAGCCGGGGTAATAATTCACCCCTCCACTTT. Translated: CASSESRGNNSPLHF.

The V gene is TRBV10-3, the J gene TRBJ1-6, with 9 bases that match TRBD1. J gave up 6 bases and V 10 bases, and 7 bases lay outside the gene matches. This CDR3 contains 14 residues. The germline gives CDR1 ENHRY, CDR2 SYGVKD. The CDR3 region has the DNA TGTGCCACAGTCCCGGGACAGGGTAATTCACCCCTCCACTTT. This encodes CATVPGQGNSPLHF.

The chain is built from TRBV13 and TRBJ1-5, with D perhaps matching TRBD1 (5 bases). From germline, CDR1 is PRHDT and CDR2 FYEKMQ (reference sequence). The CDR3 totals 15 residues. V was shortened by 0 bases and J by 0 bases, with 6 bases between the two germline ends. CDR3: CASSLGDNSNQPQHF. The CDR3, as DNA: TGTGCCAGCAGCTTAGGGGACAATAGCAATCAGCCCCAGCATTTT.

The gene calls are TRBV28 and TRBJ2-7, with D possibly being TRBD1 (5 bases). The germline V and J ends were trimmed by 7 bases and 3 bases, with 16 bases remaining between them. This CDR3 contains 14 residues. Germline V gene sequence: CDR1 MDHEN, CDR2 SYDVKM. CDR3 nucleotides: TGTGCCAGCAACTCCGGGCAGGGCGTCTACGAGCAGTACTTC. Encoded protein: CASNSGQGVYEQYF.

This chain joins TRBV28 and TRBJ2-7, with 7 bases identical to TRBD1. This CDR3 has 14 residues. From germline, CDR1 is MDHEN and CDR2 SYDVKM. Trimming at V came to 7 bases and at J to 2 bases, leaving 8 bases not matched to a gene. The CDR3 region has the DNA TGTGCCAGCAAGCAGGTGGACAGGCCCTACGAGCAGTACTTC. Encoded protein: CASKQVDRPYEQYF. Using reference TRBV28 and TRBJ2-7 for the parts outside the CDR3, the full variable domain is DVKVTQSSRYLVKRTGEKVFLECVQDMDHENMFWYRQDPGLGLRLIYFSYDVKMKEKGDIPEGYSVSREKKERFSLILESASTNQTSMYLCASKQVDRPYEQYFGPGTRLTVT.

The gene calls are TRBV11-2 and TRBJ2-2; 12 bases agree with TRBD2. V shed 2 bases and J 0 bases; nucleotides not matched to a gene: 7. Germline V gene lookup returns CDR1 SGHAT and CDR2 FQNNGV. CDR3 size: 19 residues. The CDR3 loop reads CASSLNPGLAGTNTGELFF. CDR3 sequence (DNA): TGTGCCAGCAGCTTAAACCCAGGACTAGCGGGAACGAACACCGGGGAGCTGTTTTTT.

A note on this clone: This specimen includes other DNA sequences encoding the same CDR3. The chain recombines TRBV29-1 with TRBJ1-2; 9 nucleotides line up with TRBD1. The length of the CDR3 is 11 residues. CDR1 SQVTM and CDR2 ANQGSEA come from the germline V gene. V gave up 6 bases and J gave up 7 bases; unmatched junction bases: 3. In DNA form, the CDR3 reads TGCAGCGTGGGACAGGGAGGTGGCTACACCTTC. Translated, it gives CSVGQGGGYTF. Based on the CDR3 plus reference TRBV29-1 and TRBJ1-2, the full variable domain is SAVISQKPSRDICQRGTSLTIQCQVDSQVTMMFWYRQQPGQSLTLIATANQGSEATYESGFVIDKFPISRPNLTFSTLTVSNMSPEDSSIYLCSVGQGGGYTFGSGTRLTVV.

The rearrangement uses TRBV2 and TRBJ1-4, with D possibly matching TRBD1 (5 bases). Germline CDR1 and CDR2: SNHLY and FYNNEI. Between the trimmed V and J ends, which lost 2 bases and 2 bases, there was a span of 9 bases. This CDR3 spans 15 amino acids. CDR3 bases: TGTGCCAGCAGTGAATTCAGGGCCACTAATGAAAAACTGTTTTTT. Translated, it gives CASSEFRATNEKLFF.

This clone is a singleton in its sample. This chain connects TRBV7-9 to TRBJ2-3, with D possibly matching TRBD2 (7 bases). The germline V and J ends were trimmed by 5 bases and 5 bases, with 20 bases remaining between them. This CDR3 contains 16 residues. Germline CDR1 SEHNR, CDR2 FQNEAQ (reference sequence). CDR3 sequence reads: CASSPLGGGYRDTQYF. CDR3 in DNA: TGTGCCAGCAGCCCTCTGGGGGGGGGCTATAGAGATACGCAGTATTTT.

The chain is built from TRBV27 and TRBJ2-1; possible D gene TRBD2, 6 bases. V lost 6 bases and J lost 6, with 12 bases in between. The CDR3 is 13 residues long. Germline V gives CDR1 MNHEY, CDR2 SMNVEV (reference sequence). The CDR3 sequence is CASSWVRGNEQFF. As DNA, the CDR3 is TGTGCCAGCAGCTGGGTGCGGGGCAATGAGCAGTTCTTC.

The genes are TRBV2 and TRBJ1-5; TRBD1 agrees at 8 bases. V dropped 4 bases and J dropped 6; count of bases not matched to a gene: 8. Germline values: CDR1 SNHLY, CDR2 FYNNEI. The CDR3 covers 15 residues. The CDR3 loop reads CASSVSGQGGQPQHF. The DNA of the CDR3 is TGTGCCAGCAGTGTTTCCGGACAGGGAGGTCAGCCCCAGCATTTT. Full variable domain (rest looked up from reference TRBV2 and TRBJ1-5): EPEVTQTPSHQVTQMGQEVILRCVPISNHLYFYWYRQILGQKVEFLVSFYNNEISEKSEIFDDQFSVERPDGSNFTLKIRSTKLEDSAMYFCASSVSGQGGQPQHFGDGTRLSIL.

Note on this clone: An end of the junction does not agree with germline; a read error may underlie this. Here the CDR3 DNA reads TGCGCCAGCACCTTGACAGTGTCTGGGGCCAACGTCCTGACTTTC. Its protein is CASTLTVSGANVLTF. The chain links TRBV5-1 to TRBJ2-6; D perhaps matches TRBD1 (5 bases). The CDR3 consists of 15 residues. Per germline, CDR1 SGHRS and CDR2 YFSETQ. Full variable domain (missing parts from reference TRBV5-1 and TRBJ2-6): KAGVTQTPRYLIKTRGQQVTLSCSPISGHRSVSWYQQTPGQGLQFLFEYFSETQRNKGNFPGRFSGRQFSNSRSEMNVSTLELGDSALYLCASTLTVSGANVLTFGAGSRLTVL.

V usage is TRBV18 and J usage is TRBJ2-3; no firm D call. Germline V gene data show CDR1 as KGHSH and CDR2 as LQKENI. The germline V and J ends were trimmed by 5 bases and 3 bases, with 9 bases remaining between them. The CDR3 has 13 amino acids. The CDR3 sequence is CASSSSLTDTQYF. DNA of the CDR3: TGTGCCAGCTCATCCTCCTTGACAGATACGCAGTATTTT.

The chain couples TRBV4-2 to TRBJ2-3; 9 bases map to TRBD1. CDR1 and CDR2 (germline): LGHNA, YNFKEQ. V lost 0 bases and J lost 1; bases outside the gene matches: 5. This CDR3 spans 17 amino acids. In nucleotides, the CDR3 is TGTGCCAGCAGCCAAGATTCGTGGACAGGGGGCACAGATACGCAGTATTTT. Amino acid sequence: CASSQDSWTGGTDTQYF.

The rearrangement links TRBV5-1 to TRBJ2-3; 9 positions agree with TRBD2. Germline lookup yields CDR1 SGHRS and CDR2 YFSETQ. There are 16 residues in the CDR3. J was trimmed by 1 base and V by 0 bases; bases with no gene match: 3. The CDR3 DNA reads as TGCGCCAGCAGCTTGGACCCTAGCGGGGGCACAGATACGCAGTATTTT. Translating gives CASSLDPSGGTDTQYF.

The rearrangement links TRBV5-1 to TRBJ2-7; 7 bases are a match to TRBD1. The germline V gene has CDR1 SGHRS and CDR2 YFSETQ. This CDR3 contains 12 residues. Unmatched junction bases numbered 4, after V lost 4 bases and J lost 6 bases. In DNA, the CDR3 is TGCGCCAGCAGCATGACAGGGTTCGAGCAGTACTTC. It yields the protein CASSMTGFEQYF.

The rearrangement joins TRBV25-1 to TRBJ1-6; 8 bases map to TRBD1. Trimming at V came to 1 base and at J to 8 bases, leaving 10 bases not matched to a gene. CDR3 length: 17 amino acids. Germline V gene data show CDR1 as MGHDK and CDR2 as SYGVNS. The DNA of the CDR3 is TGTGCCAGCAGTGAATTCACGGGGGCCAGGGGGCATTCACCCCTCCACTTT. Translation gives CASSEFTGARGHSPLHF.

The chain uses TRBV29-1 and TRBJ1-1; D perhaps matches TRBD1 (5 bases). V was cut by 0 bases and J by 7 bases, with 9 bases left in between. Germline values: CDR1 SQVTM, CDR2 ANQGSEA. The CDR3 contains 12 residues. The CDR3 coding sequence is TGCAGCGTTGAAGACCCAGGGCGTGAAGCTTTCTTT. Translated, it gives CSVEDPGREAFF.

V gene TRBV9 combines with J gene TRBJ1-1; 7 bases are shared with TRBD1. The junction had 8 bases not matched to a gene; V was cut back by 4 bases and J by 5 bases. This CDR3 comprises 14 residues. Germline assignment: CDR1 SGDLS and CDR2 YYNGEE. The CDR3 here is CASSSRQGGTEAFF. CDR3 DNA: TGTGCCAGCAGCTCCCGACAGGGCGGGACTGAAGCTTTCTTT.

The CDR3 reads CASSSESSYNSPLHF. The DNA for the CDR3 is TGTGCCAGTAGTTCCGAGAGCTCCTATAATTCACCCCTCCACTTT. This rearrangement joins TRBV19 to TRBJ1-6; the D is unclear. The CDR3 is made up of 15 amino acids. Germline V gives CDR1 LNHDA, CDR2 SQIVND (reference sequence). The V and J ends lost 5 bases and 0 bases respectively, with 8 bases between them. Full variable domain (rest looked up from reference TRBV19 and TRBJ1-6): DGGITQSPKYLFRKEGQNVTLSCEQNLNHDAMYWYRQDPGQGLRLIYYSQIVNDFQKGDIAEGYSVSREKKESFPLTVTSAQKNPTAFYLCASSSESSYNSPLHFGNGTRLTVT.

The J gene is TRBJ1-5, the V gene TRBV7-8; D not resolved. Germline CDR1 reads SGHVS; CDR2 reads FQNEAQ. Trimming shortened V by 5 bases and J by 5 bases, and 10 bases separated the two germline ends. The CDR3 length is 13 residues. CDR3 DNA: TGTGCCAGCAGCACTGGGCGTGATCAGCCCCAGCATTTT. Protein: CASSTGRDQPQHF.

The V call is TRBV18, the J call TRBJ1-4; a possible D gene is TRBD1 (5 bases). Trimming stripped 4 bases from V and 7 bases from J, with 10 bases between. The CDR3 is made up of 13 amino acids. The germline V gene encodes CDR1 KGHSH and CDR2 LQKENI. The CDR3 protein is CASSRDRSEKLFF. For the CDR3, the DNA is TGTGCCAGCTCACGAGACAGAAGTGAAAAACTGTTTTTT.

V gene TRBV28 combines with J gene TRBJ1-6, with 7 bases that match TRBD1. J lost 16 bases, V lost 1 base, and 10 bases had no gene match. The CDR3 contains 14 residues. CDR1 is MDHEN and CDR2 is SYDVKM in the germline V gene. The CDR3 bases are TGTGCCAGCAGTTTATTATCCACACAGGGGTTTCTCCACTTT. Its translation is CASSLLSTQGFLHF.